These 17 T cell receptor beta chains originate from one sample sequenced in a study of blood T cells in healthy people across ages. A sample-barcoded 5' primer and a J-beta primer mix were used in a second PCR of roughly 7 to 11 cycles. TCRdb reanalysed the 5' RACE reads using MiXCR and keeps one entry per CDR3 protein. The sample holds 1,300,000 or so distinct CDR3 sequences, almost 60% seen once. The specimen sequenced was blood. These TCRs come from a man between 18 and 29 years old in good health.

The genes are TRBV3-1 and TRBJ2-5; TRBD1 matches 8 bases. The better agreement between TRBJ2-7 and the DNA end casts doubt on the J call. The CDR3 extends over 14 amino acids. Germline V CDR1 and CDR2: LGHDT, YNNKEL (reference sequence). The DNA of the CDR3 is TGTGCCAGCAGCTGGACAGGGATCAAGTACGAGCAGTACTTC. It is translated as CASSWTGIKYEQYF.

This clonotype showed up just a few times. The CDR3 sequence is CASSQENFPTNEKLFF. DNA of the CDR3: TGTGCCAGCAGCCAAGAAAATTTTCCAACTAATGAAAAACTGTTTTTT. This rearrangement joins TRBV14 to TRBJ1-4; D gene uncertain. Germline V gives CDR1 SGHDN, CDR2 FVKESK. The V end lost 0 bases, the J end lost 0 bases, and 8 bases lay between the germline ends. This CDR3 spans 16 amino acids.

The V call is TRBV6-5, the J call TRBJ2-3, with D hard to call. There are 13 residues in the CDR3. In germline, CDR1 is MNHEY, CDR2 SVGAGI. V lost 6 bases and J 0 bases, leaving 7 bases between the germline ends. CDR3 nucleotide sequence: TGTGCCAGCAGATCCGACAGCACAGATACGCAGTATTTT. Residues: CASRSDSTDTQYF.

This sequence joins TRBV4-1 and TRBJ2-5, with TRBD2 matching 9 bases. Germline V CDR1 and CDR2: MGHRA, YSYEKL. With V trimmed by 1 base and J by 11 bases, 11 bases remained unmatched. This CDR3 region has 15 residues. CDR3 nucleotide sequence: TGCGCCAGCAGCCAAGTGGTAGCGGGAGTGGGGGAGCAGTACTTC. Amino acids: CASSQVVAGVGEQYF.

V and J are TRBV7-6 and TRBJ2-5; no clear D gene. CDR1 is SGHVS, CDR2 FNYEAQ, per germline. This CDR3 comprises 16 residues. Deletions cut 0 bases from V and 0 bases from J, with 11 bases between. The CDR3 coding sequence is TGTGCCAGCAGCTTAGCAGAAACCCCGTACCAAGAGACCCAGTACTTC. Its translation: CASSLAETPYQETQYF. The full variable domain, in which reference TRBV7-6 and TRBJ2-5 provide the parts outside the CDR3, is GAGVSQSPRYKVTKRGQDVALRCDPISGHVSLYWYRQALGQGPEFLTYFNYEAQQDKSGLPNDRFSAERPEGSISTLTIQRTEQRDSAMYRCASSLAETPYQETQYFGPGTRLLVL.

In this sample, this clonotype turned up a few times. The chain links TRBV6-1 to TRBJ2-5, with TRBD1 as a possible D gene (6 bases). The CDR3 length is 17 residues. The V gene lost 6 bases and the J gene lost 4 bases, with 24 bases spanning the gap. Germline V CDR1 and CDR2: MNHNS, SASEGT. The CDR3 spells CASSATPQGVIGETQYF. CDR3 DNA sequence: TGTGCCAGCAGCGCCACTCCACAGGGTGTTATTGGAGAGACCCAGTACTTC.

CDR3 sequence reads: CSARVLIDTRRSTDTQYF. The DNA for the CDR3 is TGCAGTGCTAGAGTTTTGATCGACACCCGAAGGAGCACAGATACGCAGTATTTT. V gene TRBV20-1 combines with J gene TRBJ2-3; D gene uncertain. Trimming stripped 1 base from V and 0 bases from J, with 20 bases between. Germline V gene lookup returns CDR1 DFQATT and CDR2 SNEGSKA (reference sequence). The CDR3 is made up of 18 amino acids.

This clonotype was seen repeatedly, ten times or more. The chain has TRBV29-1 and TRBJ1-2; no reliable D call. Germline V lookup: CDR1 SQVTM, CDR2 ANQGSEA. V gave up 4 bases and J gave up 6 bases, with 3 bases separating them. This CDR3 has 9 amino acids. The CDR3 DNA sequence: TGCAGCGTTGCAGATGGCTACACCTTC. Its translation is CSVADGYTF.

This sequence joins TRBV6-5 and TRBJ2-2, with a possible D match to TRBD2 (5 bases). Trimming removed 6 bases from V and 7 bases from J, with 12 bases in between. This CDR3 is 13 amino acids long. Germline V gene lookup returns CDR1 MNHEY and CDR2 SVGAGI. In DNA form, the CDR3 reads TGTGCCAGCAGGCAGACGGGATTCGGGGAGCTGTTTTTT. The encoded protein is CASRQTGFGELFF.

This clonotype was counted at least ten times. The CDR3 loop is CASSLVAGGYNEQFF. The CDR3 DNA reads as TGCGCCAGCAGCTTGGTGGCAGGGGGATACAATGAGCAGTTCTTC. The chain is built from TRBV5-1 and TRBJ2-1; 7 bases agree with TRBD1. Trimming took 0 bases from V and 4 from J; bases not matched to a gene: 4. There are 15 residues in the CDR3. Germline V gene data show CDR1 as SGHRS and CDR2 as YFSETQ.

There are a few counts of this clonotype. This rearrangement joins TRBV4-1 to TRBJ2-1; perhaps TRBD2 as D (5 bases). The CDR3 runs to 14 residues. Germline V gene data show CDR1 as MGHRA and CDR2 as YSYEKL. V was clipped by 1 base and J by 6 bases, with 10 bases between them. As DNA, the CDR3 is TGCGCCAGCAGCCAAGTCGGAGGCCGCAATGAGCAGTTCTTC. This encodes CASSQVGGRNEQFF.

As to this clonotype: This may arise from a read error, as a much more abundant clone is one base away. The CDR3 region has the DNA TGCAGTGCTAGGACCGGGGACATGCTTTACAAGCAGTACTTC. As protein: CSARTGDMLYKQYF. The chain combines TRBV20-1 with TRBJ2-7; maybe TRBD1 (6 bases). Germline assignment: CDR1 DFQATT and CDR2 SNEGSKA (reference sequence). Trimming cost V 3 bases and J 8 bases, with 20 bases left between them. The CDR3 has 14 amino acids.

This sequence joins TRBV12-3 or TRBV12-4 and TRBJ2-3, with unresolved D. V was trimmed by 5 bases and J by 4 bases, leaving 13 bases between them. This CDR3 contains 14 residues. For the CDR3, the DNA is TGTGCCAGCAGTCGCGCCAGCCTTCCAGATACGCAGTATTTT. Translating it yields CASSRASLPDTQYF.

The CDR3 nucleotides are TGCGCCAGCAGCTTAAGACAGGGGCGGATTGGGGAGACCCAGTACTTC. Its protein is CASSLRQGRIGETQYF. The rearrangement joins TRBV5-1 to TRBJ2-5, with 8 positions matching TRBD1. The CDR3 is made up of 16 amino acids. V gave up 2 bases and J gave up 5 bases; unmatched junction bases: 11. Germline V gene sequence: CDR1 SGHRS, CDR2 YFSETQ.

As regards this clonotype: A read error may explain this, as a much larger clone is one base away. The chain joins TRBV5-6 to TRBJ2-1; D is unclear. In germline, CDR1 is SGHDT, CDR2 YYEEEE. The CDR3 covers 15 residues. CDR3 sequence: CTSTEFGSRYNEQFF. The CDR3 nucleotides read TGTACCAGCACCGAATTCGGGTCCCGCTACAATGAGCAGTTCTTC.

This clonotype appeared a single time. CDR3 residues: CASSELKLSSFGEQYF. The CDR3 bases are TGTGCCAGCAGTGAATTGAAACTATCAAGTTTCGGTGAGCAGTACTTC. This chain connects TRBV6-1 to TRBJ2-7; D gene uncertain. CDR1 is MNHNS, CDR2 SASEGT, per germline. The CDR3 totals 16 residues. Trimming shortened V by 2 bases and J by 7 bases, and 21 bases separated the two germline ends.

V is TRBV20-1 and J is TRBJ2-5; D gene ambiguous. The DNA matches TRBJ2-7 better at its end, which makes the J call doubtful. In germline, CDR1 is DFQATT, CDR2 SNEGSKA (reference sequence). CDR3 length: 12 residues. CDR3 DNA sequence: TGCAGTCTCCCCGTGGGAACCTACGAGCAGTACTTC. Amino acid sequence: CSLPVGTYEQYF.